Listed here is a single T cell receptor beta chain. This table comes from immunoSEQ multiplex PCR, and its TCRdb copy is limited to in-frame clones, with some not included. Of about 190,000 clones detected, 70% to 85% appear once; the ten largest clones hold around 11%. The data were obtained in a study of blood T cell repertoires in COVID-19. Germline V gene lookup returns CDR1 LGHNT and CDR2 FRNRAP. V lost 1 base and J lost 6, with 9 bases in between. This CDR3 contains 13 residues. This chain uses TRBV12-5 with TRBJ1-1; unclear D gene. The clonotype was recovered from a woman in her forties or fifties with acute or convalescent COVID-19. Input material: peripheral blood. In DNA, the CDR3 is TGTGCTAGTGGTTTGGAAGCCGGGGCTGAAGCTTTCTTT. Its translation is CASGLEAGAEAFF.